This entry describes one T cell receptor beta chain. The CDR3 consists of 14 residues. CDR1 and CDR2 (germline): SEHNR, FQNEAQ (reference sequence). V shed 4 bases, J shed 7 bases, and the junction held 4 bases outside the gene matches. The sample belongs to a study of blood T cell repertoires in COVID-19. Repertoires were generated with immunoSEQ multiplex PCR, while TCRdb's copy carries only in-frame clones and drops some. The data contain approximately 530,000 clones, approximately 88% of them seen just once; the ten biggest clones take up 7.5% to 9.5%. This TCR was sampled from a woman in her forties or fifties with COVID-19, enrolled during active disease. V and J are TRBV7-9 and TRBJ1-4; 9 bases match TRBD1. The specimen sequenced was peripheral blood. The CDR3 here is CASSSTGGTEKLFF. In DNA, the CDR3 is TGTGCCAGCAGCTCGACAGGGGGGACTGAAAAACTGTTTTTT.